The clone carrying this TCR beta chain occurred once. Its antigen is undetermined. This entry comes from a study of CD8 T cells in ankylosing spondylitis. Whole-study results and caveats: Several of the motif variants were reported before in synovial fluid and blood from reactive arthritis. The study identified a TCR beta motif of under ten highly homologous variants that appeared characteristic of ankylosing spondylitis blood. Reported data indicate significant enrichment of disease-linked clones within matched ankylosing spondylitis synovial fluid.

CDR1 and CDR2 from the germline V gene are SGHTA and FQGNSA. This CDR3 is 13 amino acids long. V lost 0 bases, J lost 11 bases, and 4 bases stayed unmatched. Making use of molecular barcodes, quantitative 5'-RACE generated TCR beta libraries. TCRdb passed the 5' RACE reads through MiXCR, listing each CDR3 protein once. The sample includes 180,000 or so distinct CDR3 sequences, roughly 12% of them seen just once. The receptor was isolated from a male donor with ankylosing spondylitis or in good health (not recorded which). The sequencing sample was made of blood, either unsorted or a sorted T cell fraction (not recorded which). The genes are TRBV7-2 and TRBJ1-1; 9 positions match TRBD1. This chain's CDR3 is CASSLAGQGFAFF. The CDR3 coding sequence is TGTGCCAGCAGCTTAGCAGGACAGGGGTTTGCTTTCTTT.